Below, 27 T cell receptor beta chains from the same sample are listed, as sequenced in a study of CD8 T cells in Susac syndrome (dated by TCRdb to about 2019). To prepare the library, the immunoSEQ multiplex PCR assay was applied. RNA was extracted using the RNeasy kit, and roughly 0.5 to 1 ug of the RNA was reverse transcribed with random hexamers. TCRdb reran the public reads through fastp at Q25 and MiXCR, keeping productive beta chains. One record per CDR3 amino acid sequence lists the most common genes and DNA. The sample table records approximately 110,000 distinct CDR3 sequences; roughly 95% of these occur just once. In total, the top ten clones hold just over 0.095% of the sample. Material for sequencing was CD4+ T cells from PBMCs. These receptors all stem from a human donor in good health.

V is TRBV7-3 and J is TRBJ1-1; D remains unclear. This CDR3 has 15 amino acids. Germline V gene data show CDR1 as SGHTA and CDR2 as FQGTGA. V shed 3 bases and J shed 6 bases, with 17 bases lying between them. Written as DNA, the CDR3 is TGTGCCAGCAGCTTGGAGGGTCCCCGGAATCCTGAAGCTTTCTTT. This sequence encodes CASSLEGPRNPEAFF.

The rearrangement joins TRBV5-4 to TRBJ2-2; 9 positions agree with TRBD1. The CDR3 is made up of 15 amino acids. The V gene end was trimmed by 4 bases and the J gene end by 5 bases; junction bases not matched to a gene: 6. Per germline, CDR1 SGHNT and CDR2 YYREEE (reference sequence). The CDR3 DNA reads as TGTGCCAGCAGCGGGACAGGGTCAGGGACCGGGGAGCTGTTTTTT. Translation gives CASSGTGSGTGELFF. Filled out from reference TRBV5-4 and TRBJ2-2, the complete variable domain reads ETGVTQSPTHLIKTRGQQVTLRCSSQSGHNTVSWYQQALGQGPQFIFQYYREEENGRGNFPPRFSGLQFPNYSSELNVNALELDDSALYLCASSGTGSGTGELFFGEGSRLTVL.

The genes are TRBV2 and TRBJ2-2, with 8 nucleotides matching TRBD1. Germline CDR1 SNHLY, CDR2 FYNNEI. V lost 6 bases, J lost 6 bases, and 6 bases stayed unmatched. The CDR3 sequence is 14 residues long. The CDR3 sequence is CASRTGAVAGELFF. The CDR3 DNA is TGTGCCAGCAGGACAGGGGCGGTTGCCGGGGAGCTGTTTTTT.

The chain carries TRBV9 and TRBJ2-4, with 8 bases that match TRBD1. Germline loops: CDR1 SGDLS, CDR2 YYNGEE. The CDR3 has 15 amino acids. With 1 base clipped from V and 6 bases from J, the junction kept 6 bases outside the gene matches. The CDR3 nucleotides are TGTGCCAGCAGCGTAACGGACAGGGCAGGAAACATTCAGTACTTC. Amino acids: CASSVTDRAGNIQYF.

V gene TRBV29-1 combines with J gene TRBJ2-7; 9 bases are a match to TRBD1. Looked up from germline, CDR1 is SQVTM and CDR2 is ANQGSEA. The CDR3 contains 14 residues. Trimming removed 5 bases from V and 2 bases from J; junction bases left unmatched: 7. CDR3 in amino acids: CSVRPGQGTYEQYF. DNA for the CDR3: TGCAGCGTTCGACCGGGACAGGGTACCTACGAGCAGTACTTC.

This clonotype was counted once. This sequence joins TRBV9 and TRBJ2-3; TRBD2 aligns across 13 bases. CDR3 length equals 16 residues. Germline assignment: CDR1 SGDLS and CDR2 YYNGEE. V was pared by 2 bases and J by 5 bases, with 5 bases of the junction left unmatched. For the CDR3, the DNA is TGTGCCAGCAGCGTGGGACTAGCGGGATCGGAAGATACGCAGTATTTT. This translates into CASSVGLAGSEDTQYF.

The CDR3 loop reads CASSAGNTEAFF. The CDR3 nucleotides are TGTGCCAGCTCGGCGGGGAACACTGAAGCTTTCTTT. The genes are TRBV18 and TRBJ1-1; no reliable D call. CDR3 length equals 12 residues. CDR1 and CDR2 from the germline V gene are KGHSH and LQKENI. V lost 6 bases and J 1 base, leaving 6 bases between the germline ends. Full variable domain (rest looked up from reference TRBV18 and TRBJ1-1): NAGVMQNPRHLVRRRGQEARLRCSPMKGHSHVYWYRQLPEEGLKFMVYLQKENIIDESGMPKERFSAEFPKEGPSILRIQQVVRGDSAAYFCASSAGNTEAFFGQGTRLTVV.

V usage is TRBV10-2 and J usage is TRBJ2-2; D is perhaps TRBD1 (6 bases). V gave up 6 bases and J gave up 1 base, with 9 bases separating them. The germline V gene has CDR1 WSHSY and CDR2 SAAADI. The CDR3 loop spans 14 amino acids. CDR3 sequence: CASRRQENTGELFF. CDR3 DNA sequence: TGCGCCAGCAGACGACAGGAGAACACCGGGGAGCTGTTTTTT.

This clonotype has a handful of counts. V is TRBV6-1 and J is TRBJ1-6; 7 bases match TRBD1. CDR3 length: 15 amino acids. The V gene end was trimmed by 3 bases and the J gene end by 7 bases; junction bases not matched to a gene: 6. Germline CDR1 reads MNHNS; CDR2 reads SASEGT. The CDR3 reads CASSDATGVNSPLHF. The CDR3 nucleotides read TGTGCCAGCAGTGACGCAACAGGGGTCAATTCACCCCTCCACTTT.

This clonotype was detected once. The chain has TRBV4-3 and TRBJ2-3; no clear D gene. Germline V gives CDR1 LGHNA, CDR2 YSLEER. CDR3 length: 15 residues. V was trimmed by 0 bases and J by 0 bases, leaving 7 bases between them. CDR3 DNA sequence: TGCGCCAGCAGCCAAGATTACGGAAGCACAGATACGCAGTATTTT. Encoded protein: CASSQDYGSTDTQYF.

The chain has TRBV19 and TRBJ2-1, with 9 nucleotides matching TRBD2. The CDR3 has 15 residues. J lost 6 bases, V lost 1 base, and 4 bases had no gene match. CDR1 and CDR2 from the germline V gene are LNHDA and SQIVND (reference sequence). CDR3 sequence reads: CASSIGGTSSNEQFF. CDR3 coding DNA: TGTGCCAGTAGTATAGGAGGGACTAGCTCCAATGAGCAGTTCTTC.

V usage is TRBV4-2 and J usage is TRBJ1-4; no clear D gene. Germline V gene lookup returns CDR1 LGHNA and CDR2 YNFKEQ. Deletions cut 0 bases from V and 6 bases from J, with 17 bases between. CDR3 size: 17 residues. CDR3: CASSQEWTGRSDEKLFF. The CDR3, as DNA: TGTGCCAGCAGCCAAGAATGGACCGGGAGGTCGGATGAAAAACTGTTTTTT.

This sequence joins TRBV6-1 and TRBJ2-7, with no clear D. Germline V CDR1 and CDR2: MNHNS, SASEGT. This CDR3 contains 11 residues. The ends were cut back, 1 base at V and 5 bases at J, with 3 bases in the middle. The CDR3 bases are TGTGCCAGCAGTGAAGGGGACGAGCAGTACTTC. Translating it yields CASSEGDEQYF.

Here the CDR3 DNA reads TGCAGTGCTAGAGCACGGACCCCTGATGGCTACACCTTC. Amino acids: CSARARTPDGYTF. The chain has TRBV20-1 and TRBJ1-2; D is ambiguous. Germline-derived CDR1 and CDR2 are DFQATT and SNEGSKA (reference sequence). This CDR3 contains 13 residues. The ends were cut back, 1 base at V and 6 bases at J, with 12 bases in the middle.

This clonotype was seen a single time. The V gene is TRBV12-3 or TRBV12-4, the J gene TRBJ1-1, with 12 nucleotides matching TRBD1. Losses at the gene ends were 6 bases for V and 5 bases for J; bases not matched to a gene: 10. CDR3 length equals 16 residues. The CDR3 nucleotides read TGTGCCAGCAGCCCAGGGGACAGGGGGCGGGGGACTGAAGCTTTCTTT. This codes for CASSPGDRGRGTEAFF.

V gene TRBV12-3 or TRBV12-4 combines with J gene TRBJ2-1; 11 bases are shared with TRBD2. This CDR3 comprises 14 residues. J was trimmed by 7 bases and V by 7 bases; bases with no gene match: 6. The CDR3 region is CASTLAGARNEQFF. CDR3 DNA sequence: TGTGCCAGCACACTAGCGGGAGCTCGGAATGAGCAGTTCTTC.

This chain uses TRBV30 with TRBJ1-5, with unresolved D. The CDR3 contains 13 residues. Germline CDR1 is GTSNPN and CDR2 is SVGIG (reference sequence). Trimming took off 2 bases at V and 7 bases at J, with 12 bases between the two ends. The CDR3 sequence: CAWSSQVRQPQHF. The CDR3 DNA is TGTGCCTGGAGTTCTCAGGTTCGGCAGCCCCAGCATTTT. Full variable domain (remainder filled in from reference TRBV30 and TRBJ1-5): SQTIHQWPATLVQPVGSPLSLECTVEGTSNPNLYWYRQAAGRGLQLLFYSVGIGQISSEVPQNLSASRPQDRQFILSSKKLLLSDSGFYLCAWSSQVRQPQHFGDGTRLSIL.

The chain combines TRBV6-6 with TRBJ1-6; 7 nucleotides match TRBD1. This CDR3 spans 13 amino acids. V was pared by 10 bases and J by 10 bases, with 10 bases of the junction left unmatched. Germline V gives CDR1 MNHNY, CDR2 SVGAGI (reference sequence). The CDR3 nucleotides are TGTGCCATCCGAGACAGGGTTGGCTCACCCCTCCACTTT. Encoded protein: CAIRDRVGSPLHF.

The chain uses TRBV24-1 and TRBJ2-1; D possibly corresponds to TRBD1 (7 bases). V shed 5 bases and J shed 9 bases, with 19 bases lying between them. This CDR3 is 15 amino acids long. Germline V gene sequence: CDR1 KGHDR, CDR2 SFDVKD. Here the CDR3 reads CATSATDRAGGEQFF. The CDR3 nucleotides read TGTGCCACCAGTGCCACCGACAGGGCCGGGGGTGAGCAGTTCTTC.

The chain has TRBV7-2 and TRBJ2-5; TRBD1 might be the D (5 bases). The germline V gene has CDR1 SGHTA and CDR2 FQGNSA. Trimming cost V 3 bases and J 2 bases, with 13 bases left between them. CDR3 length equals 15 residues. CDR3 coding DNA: TGTGCCAGCAGCTTTGTCCAGGGTGGGCAAGAGACCCAGTACTTC. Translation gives CASSFVQGGQETQYF.

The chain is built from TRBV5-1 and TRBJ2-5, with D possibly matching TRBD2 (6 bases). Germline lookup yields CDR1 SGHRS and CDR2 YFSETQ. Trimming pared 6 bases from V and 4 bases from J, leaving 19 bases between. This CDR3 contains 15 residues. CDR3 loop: CASTLGRGMGETQYF. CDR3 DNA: TGCGCCAGCACCCTAGGGCGGGGAATGGGAGAGACCCAGTACTTC.

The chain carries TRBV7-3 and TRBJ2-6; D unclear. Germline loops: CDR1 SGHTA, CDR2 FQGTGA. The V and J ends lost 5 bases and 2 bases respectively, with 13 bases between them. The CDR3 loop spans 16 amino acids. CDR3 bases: TGTGCCAGCAGCCCGGAAAGTGGGGCTGGGGCCAACGTCCTGACTTTC. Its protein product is CASSPESGAGANVLTF. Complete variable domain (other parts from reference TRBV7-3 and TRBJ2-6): GAGVSQTPSNKVTEKGKYVELRCDPISGHTALYWYRQSLGQGPEFLIYFQGTGAADDSGLPNDRFFAVRPEGSVSTLKIQRTERGDSAVYLCASSPESGAGANVLTFGAGSRLTVL.

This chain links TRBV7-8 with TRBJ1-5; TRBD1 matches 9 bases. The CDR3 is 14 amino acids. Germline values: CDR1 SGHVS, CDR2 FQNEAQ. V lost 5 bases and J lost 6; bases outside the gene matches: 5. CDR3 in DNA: TGTGCCAGCAGCCGGGACAGGGATATTCAGCCCCAGCATTTT. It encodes CASSRDRDIQPQHF.

DNA of the CDR3: TGTGCCAGCGGTACGGGGGGGCCAGATACGCAGTATTTT. Protein product: CASGTGGPDTQYF. The chain links TRBV2 to TRBJ2-3; 8 bases are shared with TRBD2. The CDR3 contains 13 residues. CDR1 is SNHLY and CDR2 is FYNNEI in the germline V gene. V dropped 8 bases and J dropped 4; count of bases not matched to a gene: 5.

The CDR3, as DNA: TGCAGTGCCTCACGACAGGGTTGGACCGGGGAGCTGTTTTTT. It is translated as CSASRQGWTGELFF. The chain carries TRBV20-1 and TRBJ2-2, with 7 bases that match TRBD1. Looked up from germline, CDR1 is DFQATT and CDR2 is SNEGSKA (reference sequence). After removal of 6 bases from V and 5 bases from J, the junction contained 9 bases not matched to a gene. The length of the CDR3 is 14 residues.

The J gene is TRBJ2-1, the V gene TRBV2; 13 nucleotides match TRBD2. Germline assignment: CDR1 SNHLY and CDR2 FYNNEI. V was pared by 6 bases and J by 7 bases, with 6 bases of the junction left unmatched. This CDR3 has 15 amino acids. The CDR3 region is CASSVLAGGPNEQFF. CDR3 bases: TGTGCCAGCAGCGTACTAGCGGGAGGGCCGAATGAGCAGTTCTTC. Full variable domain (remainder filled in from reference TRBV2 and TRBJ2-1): EPEVTQTPSHQVTQMGQEVILRCVPISNHLYFYWYRQILGQKVEFLVSFYNNEISEKSEIFDDQFSVERPDGSNFTLKIRSTKLEDSAMYFCASSVLAGGPNEQFFGPGTRLTVL.

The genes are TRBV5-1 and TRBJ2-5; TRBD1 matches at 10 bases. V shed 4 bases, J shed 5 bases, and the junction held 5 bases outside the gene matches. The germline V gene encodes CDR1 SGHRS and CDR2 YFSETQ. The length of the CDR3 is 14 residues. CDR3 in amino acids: CASSPDRGVETQYF. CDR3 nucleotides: TGCGCCAGCAGCCCGGACAGGGGGGTGGAGACCCAGTACTTC.